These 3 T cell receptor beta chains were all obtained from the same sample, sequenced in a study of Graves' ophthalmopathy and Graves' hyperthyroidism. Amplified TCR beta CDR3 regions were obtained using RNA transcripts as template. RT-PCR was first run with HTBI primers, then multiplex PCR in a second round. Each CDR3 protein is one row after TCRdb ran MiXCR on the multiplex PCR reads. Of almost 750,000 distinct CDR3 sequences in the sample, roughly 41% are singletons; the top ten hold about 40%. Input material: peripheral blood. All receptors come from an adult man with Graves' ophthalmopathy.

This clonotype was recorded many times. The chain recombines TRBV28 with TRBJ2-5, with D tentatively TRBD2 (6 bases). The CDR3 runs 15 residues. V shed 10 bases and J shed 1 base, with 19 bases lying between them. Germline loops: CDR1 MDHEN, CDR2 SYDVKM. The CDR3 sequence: CATSSPRGFQETQYF. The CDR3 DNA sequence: TGTGCCACCTCGTCCCCGCGGGGTTTCCAAGAGACCCAGTACTTC.

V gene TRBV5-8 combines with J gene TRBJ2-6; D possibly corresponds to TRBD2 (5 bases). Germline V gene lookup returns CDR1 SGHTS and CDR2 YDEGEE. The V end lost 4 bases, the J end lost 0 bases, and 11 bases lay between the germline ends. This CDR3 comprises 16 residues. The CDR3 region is CASSDLGDSGANVLTF. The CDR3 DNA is TGTGCCAGCAGCGATCTCGGGGACTCTGGGGCCAACGTCCTGACTTTC.

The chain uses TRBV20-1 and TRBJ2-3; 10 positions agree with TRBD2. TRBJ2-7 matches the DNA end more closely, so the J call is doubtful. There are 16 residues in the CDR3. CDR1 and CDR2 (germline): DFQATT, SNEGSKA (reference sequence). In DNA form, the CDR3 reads TGCAGTGCTAGCCGTACAAAGCGGGAGGGGGCAGATACGCAGTACTTC. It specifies CSASRTKREGADTQYF.